One sample yielded the 6 T cell receptor beta chains listed below, sequenced in a study of blood T cell repertoires in COVID-19. Profiled with immunoSEQ multiplex PCR; TCRdb holds only in-frame clones, not every one. In the table there are over 40,000 clones, about 80% of which are singletons. The specimen sequenced was peripheral blood. These receptor sequences come from a woman aged 55-69 years with acute or convalescent COVID-19.

The rearrangement links TRBV5-1 to TRBJ2-1, with TRBD2 identical over 12 bases. Trimming cost V 4 bases and J 4 bases; bases outside gene matches: 3. The germline gives CDR1 SGHRS, CDR2 YFSETQ. The CDR3 runs to 15 residues. The CDR3 reads CASSMLAGGYNEQFF. CDR3 DNA sequence: TGCGCCAGCAGCATGCTAGCGGGGGGGTACAATGAGCAGTTCTTC.

The J gene is TRBJ2-2, the V gene TRBV15; TRBD2 aligns across 7 bases. V lost 2 bases to trimming and J lost 2 bases; unmatched junction nucleotides: 8. Germline assignment: CDR1 LNHNV and CDR2 YYDKDF (reference sequence). The CDR3 is made up of 17 amino acids. The CDR3 bases are TGTGCCACCAGCAGAACCCAGCCGGGAGGCAACACCGGGGAGCTGTTTTTT. It is translated as CATSRTQPGGNTGELFF.

The CDR3 DNA reads as TGTGCCAGCTTTACGACGACAACTAACACCGGGGAGCTGTTTTTT. Amino acids: CASFTTTTNTGELFF. V is TRBV18 and J is TRBJ2-2; D is undetermined. The V gene lost 7 bases and the J gene lost 2 bases, with 14 bases spanning the gap. The CDR3 runs to 15 residues. Germline CDR1 reads KGHSH; CDR2 reads LQKENI.

The chain combines TRBV28 with TRBJ1-2, with 10 bases matching TRBD1. The V and J ends lost 5 bases and 8 bases, in that order; junction bases with no gene match: 11. The germline V gene has CDR1 MDHEN and CDR2 SYDVKM. CDR3 size: 15 residues. The DNA for the CDR3 is TGTGCCAGCAGTCCGCCGGGACAGGGGACTCTCGGCTACACCTTC. It encodes CASSPPGQGTLGYTF.

The chain joins TRBV3-1 (or the pseudogene TRBV3-2) to TRBJ1-4, with 9 positions matching TRBD1. Trimming cost V 1 base and J 8 bases; bases outside gene matches: 8. Germline V lookup: CDR1 LGHDT, CDR2 YNNKEL (reference sequence). This CDR3 is built from 16 residues. The CDR3 bases are TGTGCCAGCAGCCAAGCGGGACAGGGCCGTCGGGAAAAACTGTTTTTT. Residues: CASSQAGQGRREKLFF.

A few counts support this clone. One end of the junction does not line up with germline, which may come from a read error. J is TRBJ1-2 and V is TRBV20-1, with 7 positions matching TRBD1. The germline V gene encodes CDR1 DFQATT and CDR2 SNEGSKA (reference sequence). The CDR3 totals 8 residues. The CDR3 DNA is TGCAGTGCTAGAGGACAGGGATTT. Translation: CSARGQGF.